A single sample gave rise to the 18 T cell receptor beta chains below, sequenced in a study of Graves' ophthalmopathy and Graves' hyperthyroidism. Amplified TCR beta CDR3 regions were obtained using RNA transcripts as template. Scientists carried out first-round RT-PCR using HTBI primers and then a second-round multiplex PCR. TCRdb redid the calling of the multiplex PCR reads with MiXCR, one entry per CDR3 protein. The table shows hundreds of thousands of distinct CDR3 sequences, with about 41% occurring only once. Material for sequencing was peripheral blood. The source of these receptors is an adult man with Graves' ophthalmopathy.

Only a few counts were recorded for this clonotype. This rearrangement joins TRBV30 to TRBJ2-7; D ambiguous. The ends were cut back, 1 base at V and 5 bases at J, with 6 bases in the middle. CDR3 length equals 11 residues. Looked up from germline, CDR1 is GTSNPN and CDR2 is SVGIG (reference sequence). CDR3 residues: CAWSGWNEQYF. Written as DNA, the CDR3 is TGTGCCTGGAGTGGGTGGAACGAGCAGTACTTC.

Remarks on this clonotype: A read error is possible here, since a much larger clone lies one base away. V and J are TRBV5-1 and TRBJ1-4; tentatively, D is TRBD1 (5 bases). Germline CDR1 SGHRS, CDR2 YFSETQ. Trimming removed 0 bases from V and 0 bases from J, with 12 bases in between. CDR3 length: 17 residues. The CDR3 loop reads CASSLGGLVATNEKLFF. The CDR3 region has the DNA TGCGCCAGCAGCTTGGGGGGACTAGTTGCAACTAATGAAAAACTGTTTTTT.

The J gene is TRBJ1-3, the V gene TRBV12-3 or TRBV12-4, with 7 bases identical to TRBD1. The CDR3 spans 15 residues. The V segment lost 4 bases and the J segment 1 base; nucleotides outside the gene matches: 4. CDR3 sequence (DNA): TGTGCCAGCAGTTGGGGACAGTCGTCTGGAAACACCATATATTTT. The encoded protein is CASSWGQSSGNTIYF.

This clonotype was observed many times. The rearrangement uses TRBV11-3 and TRBJ2-2; D is tentatively TRBD1 or TRBD2 (5 bases each). The CDR3 is 14 residues long. The V and J ends lost 8 bases and 2 bases respectively, with 12 bases between them. Per germline, CDR1 SGHNT and CDR2 YENEEA. CDR3 in DNA: TGTGCCAGCGGGACCCGTAGAAACACCGGGGAGCTGTTTTTT. Residues: CASGTRRNTGELFF.

The V and J genes are TRBV7-2 and TRBJ2-5; 10 bases agree with TRBD2. Germline V lookup: CDR1 SGHTA, CDR2 FQGNSA. The ends lost 5 bases at V and 5 bases at J; junction bases unmatched: 8. The CDR3 consists of 15 residues. In DNA form, the CDR3 reads TGTGCCAGCAGCCCCCTAGCGGGAGTAGCGGAGACCCAGTACTTC. It yields the protein CASSPLAGVAETQYF.

The V and J genes are TRBV24-1 and TRBJ2-5, with D unresolved. CDR1 and CDR2 (germline): KGHDR, SFDVKD. There are 16 residues in the CDR3. Trimming took off 3 bases at V and 4 bases at J, with 17 bases between the two ends. The CDR3 is CATSDALPGAIETQYF. The CDR3 DNA sequence: TGTGCCACCAGTGATGCCCTGCCGGGTGCAATAGAGACCCAGTACTTC.

The genes are TRBV20-1 and TRBJ1-5, with TRBD1 matching over 8 bases. The CDR3 loop spans 12 amino acids. The ends lost 5 bases at V and 11 bases at J; junction bases unmatched: 8. Per the germline V gene, CDR1 is DFQATT and CDR2 is SNEGSKA (reference sequence). CDR3: CSAAQGAQSQHF. CDR3 bases: TGCAGTGCTGCGCAGGGGGCCCAGTCCCAGCATTTT.

Ten or more counts support this clonotype. The genes are TRBV12-3 or TRBV12-4 and TRBJ1-5; no clear D. The length of the CDR3 is 15 residues. V was cut by 2 bases and J by 5 bases, with 13 bases left in between. Here the CDR3 reads CASSLSGGKHQPQHF. As DNA, the CDR3 is TGTGCCAGCAGTTTAAGCGGAGGGAAACATCAGCCCCAGCATTTT.

Regarding this clonotype: A much larger clone lies one base from this, so it may be a read error. The chain employs TRBV7-9 and TRBJ1-3; D is undetermined. The CDR3 is made up of 16 amino acids. Germline lookup yields CDR1 SEHNR and CDR2 FQNEAQ (reference sequence). The germline V and J ends were trimmed by 5 bases and 0 bases, with 14 bases remaining between them. The CDR3 region is CASSTQRDCSGNTIYF. CDR3 nucleotides: TGTGCCAGCAGCACACAGAGAGACTGCTCTGGAAACACCATATATTTT.

In regard to this clonotype: At one of its ends the junction is not consistent with the germline gene, which may arise from a read error. The chain couples TRBV24-1 to TRBJ1-2; D perhaps matches TRBD1 (6 bases). The CDR3 loop spans 16 amino acids. Looked up from germline, CDR1 is KGHDR and CDR2 is SFDVKD. In DNA form, the CDR3 reads TGTGCCAGCAGTTTAGCCCCCGCGGGGGGCGGCTATGGCTACACCTTC. It specifies CASSLAPAGGGYGYTF.

This clonotype was picked up a small number of times. The V gene is TRBV7-9, the J gene TRBJ2-5; perhaps TRBD1 as D (5 bases). The CDR3 runs 14 residues. Trimming stripped 2 bases from V and 5 bases from J, with 12 bases between. Per the germline V gene, CDR1 is SEHNR and CDR2 is FQNEAQ (reference sequence). The CDR3: CASSLTGATETQYF. CDR3 nucleotide sequence: TGTGCCAGCAGCTTAACAGGCGCCACTGAGACCCAGTACTTC.

The gene calls are TRBV29-1 and TRBJ2-6, with D perhaps TRBD1 (6 bases). V gave up 6 bases and J gave up 3 bases, with 18 bases separating them. The germline V gene has CDR1 SQVTM and CDR2 ANQGSEA. This CDR3 spans 16 amino acids. DNA of the CDR3: TGCAGCGTACCAGGGGAAGAGGCCTATGGGGCCAACGTCCTGACTTTC. Its translation: CSVPGEEAYGANVLTF. The variable domain in full, with the rest retrieved from reference TRBV29-1 and TRBJ2-6, is SAVISQKPSRDICQRGTSLTIQCQVDSQVTMMFWYRQQPGQSLTLIATANQGSEATYESGFVIDKFPISRPNLTFSTLTVSNMSPEDSSIYLCSVPGEEAYGANVLTFGAGSRLTVL.

CDR3 sequence reads: CASSHRSGSQETQYF. In DNA, the CDR3 is TGTGCCAGCAGCCACCGTAGCGGTTCTCAAGAGACCCAGTACTTC. The rearrangement links TRBV14 to TRBJ2-5; a possible D gene is TRBD2 (6 bases). Deletions cut 3 bases from V and 2 bases from J, with 13 bases between. CDR3 length: 15 residues. The germline V gene encodes CDR1 SGHDN and CDR2 FVKESK.

The J gene is TRBJ1-5, the V gene TRBV15; D is uncertain. Germline CDR1 reads LNHNV; CDR2 reads YYDKDF (reference sequence). V shed 0 bases and J shed 0 bases, with 15 bases lying between them. The CDR3 sequence is 18 residues long. This CDR3 reads CATSRETPSGFSNQPQHF. The CDR3, as DNA: TGTGCCACCAGCAGAGAAACCCCCTCGGGGTTTAGCAATCAGCCCCAGCATTTT.

This chain uses TRBV2 with TRBJ1-5; 8 bases are a match to TRBD1. Looked up from germline, CDR1 is SNHLY and CDR2 is FYNNEI. The CDR3 runs 13 residues. The V and J ends lost 6 bases and 6 bases, in that order; junction bases with no gene match: 4. The CDR3 DNA follows: TGTGCCAGCAGCCAGGGGGCGGGTCAGCCCCAGCATTTT. It translates to CASSQGAGQPQHF.

This CDR3 is CASSTGQGYEQPQHF. DNA of the CDR3: TGTGCCAGTAGTACCGGACAGGGCTACGAGCAGCCCCAGCATTTT. V gene TRBV19 combines with J gene TRBJ1-5; 8 bases agree with TRBD1. Germline CDR1 reads LNHDA; CDR2 reads SQIVND (reference sequence). The CDR3 covers 15 residues. V lost 4 bases, J lost 7 bases, and 9 bases stayed unmatched.

This chain joins TRBV29-1 and TRBJ2-6, with D hard to call. Germline values: CDR1 SQVTM, CDR2 ANQGSEA. Trimming cost V 7 bases and J 0 bases, with 7 bases left between them. CDR3 length: 13 residues. CDR3 sequence (DNA): TGCAGCGCGACGGTCTCTGGGGCCAACGTCCTGACTTTC. The encoded protein is CSATVSGANVLTF. Complete variable domain (other parts from reference TRBV29-1 and TRBJ2-6): SAVISQKPSRDICQRGTSLTIQCQVDSQVTMMFWYRQQPGQSLTLIATANQGSEATYESGFVIDKFPISRPNLTFSTLTVSNMSPEDSSIYLCSATVSGANVLTFGAGSRLTVL.

V is TRBV11-2 and J is TRBJ1-1, with TRBD1 as a possible D gene (5 bases). Trimming left V 6 bases short and J 2 bases short, with 16 bases between. Germline V gene lookup returns CDR1 SGHAT and CDR2 FQNNGV. The CDR3 is made up of 15 amino acids. CDR3 amino acids: CASRRGFLVNTEAFF. The CDR3 coding sequence is TGTGCCAGCAGGCGGGGCTTTTTGGTAAACACTGAAGCTTTCTTT. The full variable domain, in which reference TRBV11-2 and TRBJ1-1 provide the parts outside the CDR3, is EAGVAQSPRYKIIEKRQSVAFWCNPISGHATLYWYQQILGQGPKLLIQFQNNGVVDDSQLPKDRFSAERLKGVDSTLKIQPAKLEDSAVYLCASRRGFLVNTEAFFGQGTRLTVV.